The clone carrying this TCR beta chain was detected only once. The record originates from a study of blood T cell repertoires in COVID-19. Germline CDR1 and CDR2: SGHRS and YFSETQ. The germline V and J ends were trimmed by 2 bases and 3 bases, with 29 bases remaining between them. The length of the CDR3 is 20 residues. Libraries were prepared by immunoSEQ multiplex PCR; TCRdb keeps only in-frame clonotypes and omits some of them. The data show approximately 250,000 clones, with under 90% seen just once and 4% to 5% held by the top ten. This sequence was found in a man in his fifties or sixties with acute or convalescent COVID-19. The sequencing input was peripheral blood. The chain joins TRBV5-1 to TRBJ2-5; no firm D call. The CDR3 nucleotides are TGCGCCAGCAGCTTCCCGAGAGAAGGCCAAAGAACGGTTGGAGAAGAGACCCAGTACTTC. Its protein is CASSFPREGQRTVGEETQYF.